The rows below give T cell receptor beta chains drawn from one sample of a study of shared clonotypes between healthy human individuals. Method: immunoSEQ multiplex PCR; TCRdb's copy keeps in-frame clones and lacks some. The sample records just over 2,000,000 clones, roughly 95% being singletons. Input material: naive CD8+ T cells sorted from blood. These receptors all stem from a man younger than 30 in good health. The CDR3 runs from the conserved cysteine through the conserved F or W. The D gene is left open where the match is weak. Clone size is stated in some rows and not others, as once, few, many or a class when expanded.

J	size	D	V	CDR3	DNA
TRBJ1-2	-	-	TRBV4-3	CASGELGSFYGYTF	TGCGCCAGCGGAGAACTCGGGAGTTTCTATGGCTACACCTTC
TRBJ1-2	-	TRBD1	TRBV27	CASSQNAGGYGYTF	TGTGCCAGCAGTCAAAATGCAGGGGGCTATGGCTACACCTTC
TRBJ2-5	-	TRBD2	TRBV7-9	CASMGLAGGETQYF	TGTGCCAGCATGGGACTAGCGGGAGGAGAGACCCAGTACTTC
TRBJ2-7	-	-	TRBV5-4	CASSFAQGYEQYF	TGTGCCAGCAGCTTCGCACAGGGCTACGAGCAGTACTTC
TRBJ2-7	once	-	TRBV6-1	CASSEERLGVWGTYEQYF	TGTGCCAGCAGTGAAGAGCGACTGGGGGTGTGGGGAACCTACGAGCAGTACTTC
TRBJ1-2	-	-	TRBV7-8	CASSLGQVLTCGYTF	TGTGCCAGCAGCTTAGGACAAGTCTTAACCTGTGGCTACACCTTC
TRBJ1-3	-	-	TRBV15	CATSGSGNTIYF	TGTGCCACCAGCGGGTCGGGCAACACCATATATTTT
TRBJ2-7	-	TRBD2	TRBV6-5	CASKTSGSVEQYF	TGTGCCAGCAAGACTAGCGGGAGCGTGGAGCAGTACTTC
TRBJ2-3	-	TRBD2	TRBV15	CATSSTGLAGGGFQADTQYF	TGTGCCACCAGCAGCACAGGACTAGCGGGAGGAGGGTTCCAGGCAGATACGCAGTATTTT
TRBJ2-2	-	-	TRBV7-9	CASRWASRNTGELFF	TGTGCCAGCCGTTGGGCCTCGAGGAACACCGGGGAGCTGTTTTTT
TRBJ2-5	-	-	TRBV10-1	CASSDTGSQETQYF	TGCGCCAGCAGTGATACGGGATCTCAAGAGACCCAGTACTTC
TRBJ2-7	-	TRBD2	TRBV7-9	CASTYPTGTSDPYEQYF	TGTGCCAGCACCTACCCCACCGGGACTAGCGACCCCTACGAGCAGTACTTC
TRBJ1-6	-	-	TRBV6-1	CATMDSYNSPLHF	TGTGCCACCATGGACAGTTATAATTCACCCCTCCACTTT
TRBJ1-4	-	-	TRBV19	CASSTVPGHGTNEKLFF	TGTGCCAGTAGTACCGTCCCGGGACACGGAACTAATGAAAAACTGTTTTTT
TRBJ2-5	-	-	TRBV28	CASSLSTRWGETQYF	TGTGCCAGCAGTTTATCGACGAGGTGGGGAGAGACCCAGTACTTC
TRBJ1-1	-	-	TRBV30	CAWRAGGLNTEAFF	TGTGCCTGGAGAGCGGGTGGTTTGAACACTGAAGCTTTCTTT
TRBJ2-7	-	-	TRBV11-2	CASSLDPGGDYEQYF	TGTGCCAGCAGCTTAGATCCCGGGGGCGACTACGAGCAGTACTTC
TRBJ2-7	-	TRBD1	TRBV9	CASSVEGTDSYEQYF	TGTGCCAGCAGCGTAGAGGGGACAGACTCCTACGAGCAGTACTTC
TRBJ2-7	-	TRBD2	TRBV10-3	CATGLASNSYEQYF	TGTGCCACTGGACTAGCGAGTAACTCCTACGAGCAGTACTTC
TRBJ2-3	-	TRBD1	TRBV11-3	CASSWGTGTSTDTQYF	TGTGCCAGCAGCTGGGGGACAGGCACTAGCACAGATACGCAGTATTTT
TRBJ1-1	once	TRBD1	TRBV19	CASSKDREGFGNTEAFF	TGTGCCAGTAGTAAGGACAGGGAGGGATTTGGGAACACTGAAGCTTTCTTT
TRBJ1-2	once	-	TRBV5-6	CASSLGGGSSLYGYTF	TGTGCCAGCAGCTTGGGGGGTGGCAGTTCTCTCTATGGCTACACCTTC
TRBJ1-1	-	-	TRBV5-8	CASSTRQPTTEAFF	TGTGCCAGCAGCACACGACAGCCGACAACTGAAGCTTTCTTT
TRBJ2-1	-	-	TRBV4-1	CASAPQEGWSNEQFF	TGCGCCAGCGCTCCCCAGGAAGGATGGAGCAATGAGCAGTTCTTC
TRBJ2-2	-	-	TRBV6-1	CASSDIYPVTGELFF	TGTGCCAGCAGTGATATTTACCCGGTCACCGGGGAGCTGTTTTTT
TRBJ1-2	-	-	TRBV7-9	CASSFGEAGYTF	TGTGCCAGCAGCTTTGGGGAAGCGGGCTACACCTTC
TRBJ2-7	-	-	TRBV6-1	CASSESGYYEQYF	TGTGCCAGCAGTGAATCAGGATACTACGAGCAGTACTTC
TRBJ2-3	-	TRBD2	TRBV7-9	CASSHGLAGGSTDTQYF	TGTGCCAGCAGCCACGGACTAGCGGGAGGGAGCACAGATACGCAGTATTTT
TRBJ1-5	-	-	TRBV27	CASRIGPHRDSNQPQHF	TGTGCCAGCAGAATAGGACCCCACAGGGATAGCAATCAGCCCCAGCATTTT
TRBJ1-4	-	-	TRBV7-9	CASSLAGGADEKLFF	TGTGCCAGCAGCTTAGCTGGGGGCGCGGATGAAAAACTGTTTTTT
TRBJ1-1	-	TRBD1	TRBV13	CASSSDRVTEAFF	TGTGCCAGCAGTTCGGACAGGGTCACTGAAGCTTTCTTT
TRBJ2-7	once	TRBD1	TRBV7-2	CASSLGQGPGYEQYF	TGTGCCAGCAGCTTAGGACAGGGACCCGGGTACGAGCAGTACTTC
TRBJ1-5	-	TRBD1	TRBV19	CASIKTGSNNQPQHF	TGTGCCAGTATAAAGACAGGGTCTAACAATCAGCCCCAGCATTTT
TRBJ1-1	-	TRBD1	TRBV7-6	CASSGDSNTEAFF	TGTGCCAGCAGCGGGGACAGCAACACTGAAGCTTTCTTT
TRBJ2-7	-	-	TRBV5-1	CASSLATVYEQYF	TGCGCCAGCAGCTTGGCGACCGTCTACGAGCAGTACTTC
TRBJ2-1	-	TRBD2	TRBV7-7	CASSLGSSGYNEQFF	TGTGCTAGCAGCTTAGGGTCTAGCGGGTACAATGAGCAGTTCTTC
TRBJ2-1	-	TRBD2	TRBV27	CASSLAGGQYNEQFF	TGTGCCAGCAGTTTAGCGGGGGGCCAGTACAATGAGCAGTTCTTC
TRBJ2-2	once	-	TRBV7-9	CASSLGVPGELFF	TGTGCCAGCAGCTTGGGGGTCCCCGGGGAGCTGTTTTTT
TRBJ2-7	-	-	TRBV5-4	CASSLGIGSSYEQYF	TGTGCCAGCAGCTTGGGTATAGGGAGCTCCTACGAGCAGTACTTC
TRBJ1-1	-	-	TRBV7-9	CASSWGNTEAFF	TGTGCCAGCAGCTGGGGAAACACTGAAGCTTTCTTT
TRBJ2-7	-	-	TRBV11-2	CASSFTNDVLHEQYF	TGTGCCAGCAGCTTCACTAACGACGTATTGCACGAGCAGTACTTC
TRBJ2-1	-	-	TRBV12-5	CASGLDWANEQFF	TGTGCTAGTGGTTTGGATTGGGCAAATGAGCAGTTCTTC
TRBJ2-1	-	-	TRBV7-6	CASSQSRYNEQFF	TGTGCCAGCAGCCAAAGTCGGTACAATGAGCAGTTCTTC
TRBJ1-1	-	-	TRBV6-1	CASTGGTEAFF	TGTGCCAGCACCGGCGGTACTGAAGCTTTCTTT